The clone carrying this T cell receptor beta chain was counted between two and nine times. Its target is unknown. The entry originates in a study of beta chain features in type 1 diabetes. Study summary: All samples yielded some 100,000,000 examined sorted cells. Study-wide points: PCR might favor shorter templates, but any such skew would affect patients and controls equally. Significant though moderate, a shortening of TCRB CDR3s appeared in all four CD4+ subsets of Type 1 diabetes patients.

Germline values: CDR1 SGHDT, CDR2 YYEEEE. The CDR3 length is 16 residues. J was trimmed by 1 base and V by 4 bases; bases with no gene match: 3. Sequenced material consisted of expressed TCRB transcripts (all of the isolated RNA was reverse transcribed). Generated by immunoSEQ multiplex PCR, the TCRdb table keeps only in-frame clones and is missing some. Altogether under 200,000 clones are present, less than 9.5% being singletons, with the ten largest covering 2% to 2.5%. What was sequenced was central memory CD4+ T cells from blood. This sequence originates from a young woman in good health. V and J are TRBV5-6 and TRBJ2-5; 14 bases are shared with TRBD2. In DNA, the CDR3 is TGTGCCAGCAGCGGGACTAGCGGGGGCCCCCAAGAGACCCAGTACTTC. Protein: CASSGTSGGPQETQYF.